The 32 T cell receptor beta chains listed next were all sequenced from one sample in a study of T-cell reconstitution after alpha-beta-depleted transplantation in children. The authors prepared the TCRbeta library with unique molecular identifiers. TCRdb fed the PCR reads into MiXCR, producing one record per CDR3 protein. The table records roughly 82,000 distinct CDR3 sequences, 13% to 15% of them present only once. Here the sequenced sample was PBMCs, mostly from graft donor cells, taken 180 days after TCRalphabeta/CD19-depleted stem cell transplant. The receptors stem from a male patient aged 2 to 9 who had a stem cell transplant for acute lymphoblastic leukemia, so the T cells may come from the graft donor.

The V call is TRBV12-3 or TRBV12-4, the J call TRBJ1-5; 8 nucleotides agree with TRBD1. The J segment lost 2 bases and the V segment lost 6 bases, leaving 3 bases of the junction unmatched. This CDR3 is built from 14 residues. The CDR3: CASSDRGRNQPQHF. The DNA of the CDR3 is TGTGCCAGCAGCGACAGGGGACGCAATCAGCCCCAGCATTTT.

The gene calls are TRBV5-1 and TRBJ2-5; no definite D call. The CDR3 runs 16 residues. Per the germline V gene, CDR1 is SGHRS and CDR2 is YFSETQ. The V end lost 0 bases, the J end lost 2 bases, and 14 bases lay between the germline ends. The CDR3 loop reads CASSLAGRKRQETQYF. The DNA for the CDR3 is TGCGCCAGCAGCTTGGCCGGCAGGAAGCGACAAGAGACCCAGTACTTC.

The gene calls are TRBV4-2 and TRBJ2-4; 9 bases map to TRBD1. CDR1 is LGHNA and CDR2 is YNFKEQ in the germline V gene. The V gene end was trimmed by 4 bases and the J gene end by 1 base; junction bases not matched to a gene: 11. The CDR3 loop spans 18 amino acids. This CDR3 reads CASSPGQGFGRAKNIQYF. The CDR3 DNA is TGTGCCAGCAGCCCAGGACAGGGGTTCGGTCGGGCCAAAAACATTCAGTACTTC.

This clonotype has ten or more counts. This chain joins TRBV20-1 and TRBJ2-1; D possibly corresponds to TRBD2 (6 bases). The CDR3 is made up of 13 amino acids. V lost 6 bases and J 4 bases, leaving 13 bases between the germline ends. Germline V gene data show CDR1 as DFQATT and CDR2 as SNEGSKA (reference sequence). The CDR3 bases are TGCAGTGCCAAGTGGCGGGGTTACAATGAGCAGTTCTTC. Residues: CSAKWRGYNEQFF.

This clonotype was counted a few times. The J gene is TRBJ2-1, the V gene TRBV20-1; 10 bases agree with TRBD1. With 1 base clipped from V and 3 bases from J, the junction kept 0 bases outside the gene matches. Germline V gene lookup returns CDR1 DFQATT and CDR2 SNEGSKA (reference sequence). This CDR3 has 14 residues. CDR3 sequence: CSARGTGGYNEQFF. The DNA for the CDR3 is TGCAGTGCTAGAGGGACAGGGGGCTACAATGAGCAGTTCTTC.

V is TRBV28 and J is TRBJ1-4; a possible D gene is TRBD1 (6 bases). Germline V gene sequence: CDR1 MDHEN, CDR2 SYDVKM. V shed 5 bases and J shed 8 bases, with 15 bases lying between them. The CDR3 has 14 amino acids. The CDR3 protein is CASSPDSGQEKLFF. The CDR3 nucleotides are TGTGCCAGCAGTCCGGACAGTGGGCAGGAAAAACTGTTTTTT.

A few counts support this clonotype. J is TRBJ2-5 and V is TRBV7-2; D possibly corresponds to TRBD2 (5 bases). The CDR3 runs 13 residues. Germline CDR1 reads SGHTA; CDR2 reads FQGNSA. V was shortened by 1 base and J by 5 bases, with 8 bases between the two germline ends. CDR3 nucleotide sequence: TGTGCCAGCAGCTTAGTGGACTTGGAGACCCAGTACTTC. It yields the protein CASSLVDLETQYF.

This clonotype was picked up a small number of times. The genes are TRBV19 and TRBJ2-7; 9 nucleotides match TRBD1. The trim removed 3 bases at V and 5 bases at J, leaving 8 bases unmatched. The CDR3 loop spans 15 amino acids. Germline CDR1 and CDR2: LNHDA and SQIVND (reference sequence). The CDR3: CASSIPGQGRNEQYF. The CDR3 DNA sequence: TGTGCCAGTAGTATTCCGGGACAGGGAAGAAACGAGCAGTACTTC. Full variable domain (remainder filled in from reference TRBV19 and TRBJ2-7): DGGITQSPKYLFRKEGQNVTLSCEQNLNHDAMYWYRQDPGQGLRLIYYSQIVNDFQKGDIAEGYSVSREKKESFPLTVTSAQKNPTAFYLCASSIPGQGRNEQYFGPGTRLTVT.

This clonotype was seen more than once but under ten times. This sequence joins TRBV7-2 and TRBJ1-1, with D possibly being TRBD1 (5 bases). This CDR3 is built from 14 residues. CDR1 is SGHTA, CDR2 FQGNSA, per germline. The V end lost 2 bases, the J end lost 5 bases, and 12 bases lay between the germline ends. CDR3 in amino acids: CASSLRQGGTEAFF. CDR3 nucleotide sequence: TGTGCCAGCAGCTTAAGGCAGGGTGGTACTGAAGCTTTCTTT. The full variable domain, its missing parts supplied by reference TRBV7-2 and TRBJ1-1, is GAGVSQSPSNKVTEKGKDVELRCDPISGHTALYWYRQSLGQGLEFLIYFQGNSAPDKSGLPSDRFSAERTGGSVSTLTIQRTQQEDSAVYLCASSLRQGGTEAFFGQGTRLTVV.

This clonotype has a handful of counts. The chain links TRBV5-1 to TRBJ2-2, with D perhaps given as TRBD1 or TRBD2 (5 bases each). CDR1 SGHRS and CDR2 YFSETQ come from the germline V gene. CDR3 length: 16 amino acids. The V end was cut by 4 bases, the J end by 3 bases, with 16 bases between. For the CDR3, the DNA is TGCGCCAGCAGCATGGGGACGCGCAGAGACACCGGGGAGCTGTTTTTT. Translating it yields CASSMGTRRDTGELFF. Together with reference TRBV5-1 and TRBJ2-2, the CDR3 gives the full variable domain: KAGVTQTPRYLIKTRGQQVTLSCSPISGHRSVSWYQQTPGQGLQFLFEYFSETQRNKGNFPGRFSGRQFSNSRSEMNVSTLELGDSALYLCASSMGTRRDTGELFFGEGSRLTVL.

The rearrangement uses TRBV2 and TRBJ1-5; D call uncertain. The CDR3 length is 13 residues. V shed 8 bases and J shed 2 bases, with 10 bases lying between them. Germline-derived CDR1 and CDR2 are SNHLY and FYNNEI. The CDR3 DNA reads TGTGCCAGCCGACTTGAGGGCAATCAGCCCCAGCATTTT. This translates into CASRLEGNQPQHF.

The CDR3 is CASSWIDRNQYF. For the CDR3, the DNA is TGTGCCAGCAGCTGGATTGACAGAAATCAGTACTTC. The chain carries TRBV7-2 and TRBJ2-7; weak D call: TRBD1 (5 bases). Germline CDR1 and CDR2: SGHTA and FQGNSA. Trimming took 4 bases from V and 10 from J, leaving 14 bases between them. The CDR3 runs 12 residues.

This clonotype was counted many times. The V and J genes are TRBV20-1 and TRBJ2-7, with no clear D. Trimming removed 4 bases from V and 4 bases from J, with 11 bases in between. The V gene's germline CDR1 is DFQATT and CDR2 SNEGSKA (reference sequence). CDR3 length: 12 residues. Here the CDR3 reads CSANPLTYEQYF. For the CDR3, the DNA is TGCAGTGCTAACCCCCTCACTTACGAGCAGTACTTC.

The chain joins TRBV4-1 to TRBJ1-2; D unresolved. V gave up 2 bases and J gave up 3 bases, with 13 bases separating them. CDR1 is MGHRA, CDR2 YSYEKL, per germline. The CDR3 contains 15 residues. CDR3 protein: CASSQRVGGYYGYTF. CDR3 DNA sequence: TGCGCCAGCAGCCAACGCGTCGGCGGATACTATGGCTACACCTTC.

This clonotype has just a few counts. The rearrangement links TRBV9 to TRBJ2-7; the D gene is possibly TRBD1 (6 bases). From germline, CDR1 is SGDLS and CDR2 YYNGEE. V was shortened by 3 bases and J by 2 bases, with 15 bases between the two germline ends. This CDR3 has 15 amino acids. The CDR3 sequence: CASSAPGTPTYEQYF. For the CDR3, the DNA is TGTGCCAGCAGCGCGCCCGGGACACCAACCTACGAGCAGTACTTC.

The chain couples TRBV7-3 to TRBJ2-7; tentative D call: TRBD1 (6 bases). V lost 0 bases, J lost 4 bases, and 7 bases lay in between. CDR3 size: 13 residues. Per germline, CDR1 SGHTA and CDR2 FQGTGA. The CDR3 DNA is TGTGCCAGCAGCTTAACTCAGGGGTACGAGCAGTACTTC. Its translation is CASSLTQGYEQYF.

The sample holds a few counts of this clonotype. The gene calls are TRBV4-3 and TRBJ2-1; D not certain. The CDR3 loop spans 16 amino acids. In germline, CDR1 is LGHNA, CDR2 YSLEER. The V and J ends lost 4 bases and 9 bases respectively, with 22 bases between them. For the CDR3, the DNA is TGCGCCAGCAGCCTACTTCATCGAGGAGCCAACAGTGAGCAGTTCTTC. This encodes CASSLLHRGANSEQFF.

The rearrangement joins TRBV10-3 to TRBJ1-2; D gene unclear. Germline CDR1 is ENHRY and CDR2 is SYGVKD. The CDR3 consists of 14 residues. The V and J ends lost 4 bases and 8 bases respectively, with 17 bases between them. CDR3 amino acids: CAISALLDVAGYTF. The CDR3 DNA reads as TGTGCCATCAGTGCCTTATTGGACGTAGCGGGCTACACCTTC.

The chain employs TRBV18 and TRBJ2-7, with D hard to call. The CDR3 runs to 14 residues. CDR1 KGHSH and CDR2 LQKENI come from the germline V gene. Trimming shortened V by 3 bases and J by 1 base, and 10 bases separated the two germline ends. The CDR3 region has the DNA TGTGCCAGCTCACCCGCGACAATATCCTACGAGCAGTACTTC. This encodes CASSPATISYEQYF.

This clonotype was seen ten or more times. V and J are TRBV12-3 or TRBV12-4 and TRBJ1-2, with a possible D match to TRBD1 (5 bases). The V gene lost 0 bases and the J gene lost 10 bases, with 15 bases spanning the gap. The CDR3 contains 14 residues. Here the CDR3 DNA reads TGTGCCAGCAGTTTAGCATCCGCAGGGCCGCCCTACACCTTC. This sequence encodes CASSLASAGPPYTF.

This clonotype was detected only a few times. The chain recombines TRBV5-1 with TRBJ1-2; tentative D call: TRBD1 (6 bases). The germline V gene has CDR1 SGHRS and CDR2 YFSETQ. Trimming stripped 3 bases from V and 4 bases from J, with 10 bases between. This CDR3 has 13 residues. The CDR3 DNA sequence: TGCGCCAGCAGCTGGGACATAGTCTATGGCTACACCTTC. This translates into CASSWDIVYGYTF.

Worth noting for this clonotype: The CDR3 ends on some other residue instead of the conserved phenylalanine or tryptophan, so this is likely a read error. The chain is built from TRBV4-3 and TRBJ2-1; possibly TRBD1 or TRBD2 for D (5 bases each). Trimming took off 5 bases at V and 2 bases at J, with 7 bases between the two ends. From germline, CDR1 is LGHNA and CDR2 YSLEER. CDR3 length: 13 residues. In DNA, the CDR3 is TGCGCCAGCAGCTGGGGACCCTACAATGAGCAGTTCTAC. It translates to CASSWGPYNEQFY.

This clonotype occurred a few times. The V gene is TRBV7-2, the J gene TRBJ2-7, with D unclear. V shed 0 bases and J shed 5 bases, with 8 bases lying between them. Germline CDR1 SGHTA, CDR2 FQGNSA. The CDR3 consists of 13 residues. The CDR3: CASSLAVVHEQYF. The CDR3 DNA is TGTGCCAGCAGCTTAGCGGTGGTCCACGAGCAGTACTTC.

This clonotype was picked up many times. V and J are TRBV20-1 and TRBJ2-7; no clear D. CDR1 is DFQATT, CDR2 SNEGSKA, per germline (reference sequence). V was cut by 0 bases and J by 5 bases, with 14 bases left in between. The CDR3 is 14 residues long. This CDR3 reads CSARDPSTRHEQYF. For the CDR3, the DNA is TGCAGTGCTAGAGATCCTTCGACAAGGCACGAGCAGTACTTC.

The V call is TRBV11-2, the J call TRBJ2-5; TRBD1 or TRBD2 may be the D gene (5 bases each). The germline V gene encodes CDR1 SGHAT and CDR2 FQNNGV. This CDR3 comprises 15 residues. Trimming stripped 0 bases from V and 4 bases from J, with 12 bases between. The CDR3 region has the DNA TGTGCCAGCAGCTTAGATAGAGGGACCAGAGAGACCCAGTACTTC. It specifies CASSLDRGTRETQYF.

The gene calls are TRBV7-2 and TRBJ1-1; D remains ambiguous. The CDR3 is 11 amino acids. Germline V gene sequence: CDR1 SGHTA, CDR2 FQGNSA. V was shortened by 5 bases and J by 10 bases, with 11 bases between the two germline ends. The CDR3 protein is CASSARSRAFF. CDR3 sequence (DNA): TGTGCCAGCAGCGCCAGGAGCCGAGCTTTCTTT.

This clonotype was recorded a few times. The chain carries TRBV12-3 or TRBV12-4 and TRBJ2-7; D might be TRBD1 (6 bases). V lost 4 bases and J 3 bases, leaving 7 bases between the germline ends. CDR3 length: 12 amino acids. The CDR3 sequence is CASSWTVYEQYF. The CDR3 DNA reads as TGTGCCAGCAGTTGGACAGTCTACGAGCAGTACTTC.

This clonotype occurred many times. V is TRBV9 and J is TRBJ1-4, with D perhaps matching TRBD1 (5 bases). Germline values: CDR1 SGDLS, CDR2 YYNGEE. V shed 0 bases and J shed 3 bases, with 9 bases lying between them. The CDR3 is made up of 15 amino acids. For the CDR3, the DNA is TGTGCCAGCAGCGTAGGTGGGGGAGCTAATGAAAAACTGTTTTTT. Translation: CASSVGGGANEKLFF.

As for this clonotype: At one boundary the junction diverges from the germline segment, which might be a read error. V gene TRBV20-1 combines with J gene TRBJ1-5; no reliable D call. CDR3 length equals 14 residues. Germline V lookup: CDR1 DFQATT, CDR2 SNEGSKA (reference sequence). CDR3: CSAETSYSNQPLHF. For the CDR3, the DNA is TGCAGTGCTGAGACCTCTTATAGCAATCAGCCCCTGCATTTT.

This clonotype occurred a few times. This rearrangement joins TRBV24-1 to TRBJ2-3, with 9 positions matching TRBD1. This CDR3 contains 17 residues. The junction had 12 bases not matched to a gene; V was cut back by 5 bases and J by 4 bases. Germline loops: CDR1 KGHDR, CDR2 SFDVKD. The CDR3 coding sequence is TGTGCCACCAGTGCCTTCCTAGGGGACAGGGTTTCAGATACGCAGTATTTT. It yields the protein CATSAFLGDRVSDTQYF.

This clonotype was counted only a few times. CDR3 nucleotide sequence: TGTGCCAGCAGCCCCGACAGGGTTGGTCAAGAGACCCAGTACTTC. This sequence encodes CASSPDRVGQETQYF. J is TRBJ2-5 and V is TRBV7-9, with TRBD1 matching 7 bases. With V trimmed by 5 bases and J by 2 bases, 8 bases remained unmatched. The CDR3 totals 15 residues. Germline V lookup: CDR1 SEHNR, CDR2 FQNEAQ (reference sequence).

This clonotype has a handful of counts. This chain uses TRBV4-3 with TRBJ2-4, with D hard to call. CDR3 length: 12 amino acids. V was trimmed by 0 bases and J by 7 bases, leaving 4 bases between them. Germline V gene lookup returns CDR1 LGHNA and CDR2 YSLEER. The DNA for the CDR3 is TGCGCCAGCAGCCAAGATTACAACATTCAGTACTTC. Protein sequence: CASSQDYNIQYF.